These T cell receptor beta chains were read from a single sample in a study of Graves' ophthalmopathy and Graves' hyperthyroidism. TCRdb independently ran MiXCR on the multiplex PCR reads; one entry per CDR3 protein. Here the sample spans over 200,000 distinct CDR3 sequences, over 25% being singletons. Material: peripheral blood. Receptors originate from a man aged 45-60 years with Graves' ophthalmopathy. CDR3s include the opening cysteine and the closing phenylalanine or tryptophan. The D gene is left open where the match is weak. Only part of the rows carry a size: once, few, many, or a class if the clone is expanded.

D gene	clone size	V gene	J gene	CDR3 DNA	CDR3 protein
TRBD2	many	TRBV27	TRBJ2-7	TGTGCCAGCAGCCCTAGCGGGAGGTCCTACGAGCAGTACTTC	CASSPSGRSYEQYF
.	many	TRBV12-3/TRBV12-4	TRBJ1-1	TGTGCCAGCAGTTTATTGGGGCAGCCGAACACTGAAGCTTTCTTT	CASSLLGQPNTEAFF
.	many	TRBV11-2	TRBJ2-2	TGTGCCAGCAGCTTATGGGACCAAACCGGGGAGCTGTTTTTT	CASSLWDQTGELFF
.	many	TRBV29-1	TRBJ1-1	TGCAGTATACTTTCAACGGGGGCAAGAAGGGCTGAAGCTTTCTTT	CSILSTGARRAEAFF
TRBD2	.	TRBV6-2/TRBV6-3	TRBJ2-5	TGTGCCAGCAGTTACGCCGTGGGCGGGAGTGAGACCCAGTACTTC	CASSYAVGGSETQYF
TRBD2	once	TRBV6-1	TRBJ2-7	TGTGCCAGCAGAGAGGAACGGGAGGGCTCCGAGCAGTACTTC	CASREEREGSEQYF
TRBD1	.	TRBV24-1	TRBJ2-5	TGTGCCACCAGCACAGGGGCAGAGACCCAGTACTTC	CATSTGAETQYF
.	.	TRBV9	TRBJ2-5	TGTGCCAGCAGCGTAGGTGCGGGAAACCAAGAGACCCAGTACTTC	CASSVGAGNQETQYF
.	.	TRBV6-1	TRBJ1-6	TGTGCCAGCAGTGCTGGCAGGAGGAATTCACCCCTCCACTTT	CASSAGRRNSPLHF
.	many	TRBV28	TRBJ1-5	TGTGCCAGCAGTTTACAGGGGCTTCAGCCCCAGCATTTT	CASSLQGLQPQHF